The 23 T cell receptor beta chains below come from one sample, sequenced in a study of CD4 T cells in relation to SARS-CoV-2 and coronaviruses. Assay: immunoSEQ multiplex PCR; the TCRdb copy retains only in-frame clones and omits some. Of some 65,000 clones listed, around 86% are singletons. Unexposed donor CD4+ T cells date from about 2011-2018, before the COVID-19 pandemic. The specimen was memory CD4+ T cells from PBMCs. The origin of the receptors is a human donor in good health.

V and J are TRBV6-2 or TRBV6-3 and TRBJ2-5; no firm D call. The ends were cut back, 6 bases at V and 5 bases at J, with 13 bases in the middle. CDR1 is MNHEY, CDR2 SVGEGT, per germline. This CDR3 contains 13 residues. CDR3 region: CASSPGNRETQYF. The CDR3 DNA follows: TGTGCCAGCAGCCCCGGAAACCGGGAGACCCAGTACTTC.

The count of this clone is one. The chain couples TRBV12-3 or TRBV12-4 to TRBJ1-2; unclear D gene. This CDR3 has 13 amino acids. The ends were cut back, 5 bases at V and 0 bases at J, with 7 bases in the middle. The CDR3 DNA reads TGTGCCAGCAGTCCGCGAGCTAACTATGGCTACACCTTC. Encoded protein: CASSPRANYGYTF.

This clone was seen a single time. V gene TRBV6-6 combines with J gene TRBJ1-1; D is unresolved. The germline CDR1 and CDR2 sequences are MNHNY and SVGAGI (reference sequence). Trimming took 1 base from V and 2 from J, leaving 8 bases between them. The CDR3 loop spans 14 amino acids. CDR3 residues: CASSYFSSNTEAFF. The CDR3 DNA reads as TGTGCCAGCAGTTACTTTTCAAGTAACACTGAAGCTTTCTTT.

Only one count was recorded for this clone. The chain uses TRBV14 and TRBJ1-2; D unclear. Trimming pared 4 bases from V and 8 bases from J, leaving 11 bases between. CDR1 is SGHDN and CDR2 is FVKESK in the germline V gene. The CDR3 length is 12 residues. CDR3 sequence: CASSPGLGGYTF. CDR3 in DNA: TGTGCCAGCAGCCCTGGGCTCGGGGGCTACACCTTC.

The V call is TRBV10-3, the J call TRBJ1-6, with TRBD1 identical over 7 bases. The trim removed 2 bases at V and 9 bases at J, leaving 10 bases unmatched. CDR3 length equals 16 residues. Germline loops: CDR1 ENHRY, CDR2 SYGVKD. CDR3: CAISEMESAGGSPLHF. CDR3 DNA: TGTGCCATCAGTGAGATGGAATCGGCAGGGGGTTCACCCCTCCACTTT.

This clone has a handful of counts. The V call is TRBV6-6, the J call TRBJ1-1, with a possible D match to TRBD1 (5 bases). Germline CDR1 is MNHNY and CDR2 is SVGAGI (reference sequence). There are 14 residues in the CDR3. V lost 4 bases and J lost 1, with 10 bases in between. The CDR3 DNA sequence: TGTGCCAGCAGTTCCCCTAGGGGGAACACTGAAGCTTTCTTT. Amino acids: CASSSPRGNTEAFF.

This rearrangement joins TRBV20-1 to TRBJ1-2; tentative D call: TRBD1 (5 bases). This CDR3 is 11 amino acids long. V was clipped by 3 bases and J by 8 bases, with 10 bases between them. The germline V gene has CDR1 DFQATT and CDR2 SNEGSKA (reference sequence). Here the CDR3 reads CSARDTGGYTF. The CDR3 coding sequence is TGCAGTGCTAGGGACACTGGGGGCTACACCTTC.

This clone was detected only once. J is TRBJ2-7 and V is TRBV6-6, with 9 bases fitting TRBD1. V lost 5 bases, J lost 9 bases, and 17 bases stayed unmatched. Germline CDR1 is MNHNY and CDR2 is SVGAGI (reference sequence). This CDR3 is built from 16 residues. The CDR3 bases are TGTGCCAGCAGTCAAACCACCGGGACAGGGCTCAGCGGGCAGTACTTC. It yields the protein CASSQTTGTGLSGQYF.

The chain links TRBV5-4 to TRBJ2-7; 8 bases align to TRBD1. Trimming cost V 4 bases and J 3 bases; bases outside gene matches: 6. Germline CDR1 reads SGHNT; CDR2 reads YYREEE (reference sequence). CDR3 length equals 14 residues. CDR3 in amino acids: CASSIGQGIYEQYF. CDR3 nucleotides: TGTGCCAGCAGCATCGGACAGGGAATCTACGAGCAGTACTTC.

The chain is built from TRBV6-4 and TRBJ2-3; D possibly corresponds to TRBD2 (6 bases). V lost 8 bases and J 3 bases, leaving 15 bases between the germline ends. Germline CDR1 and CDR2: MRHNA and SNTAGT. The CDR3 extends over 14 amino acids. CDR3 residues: CASSKEGRTDTQYF. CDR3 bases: TGTGCCAGCTCCAAGGAGGGGAGGACAGATACGCAGTATTTT.

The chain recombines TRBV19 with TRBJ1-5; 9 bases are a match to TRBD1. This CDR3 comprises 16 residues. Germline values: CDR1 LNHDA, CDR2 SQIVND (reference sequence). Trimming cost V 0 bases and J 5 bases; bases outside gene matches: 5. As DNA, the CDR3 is TGTGCCAGTAGTATAGATCTACAGGGGGCAGATCAGCCCCAGCATTTT. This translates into CASSIDLQGADQPQHF. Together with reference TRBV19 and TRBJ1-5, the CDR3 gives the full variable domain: DGGITQSPKYLFRKEGQNVTLSCEQNLNHDAMYWYRQDPGQGLRLIYYSQIVNDFQKGDIAEGYSVSREKKESFPLTVTSAQKNPTAFYLCASSIDLQGADQPQHFGDGTRLSIL.

In nucleotides, the CDR3 is TGTGCCAGCAGCTCCCCACGGGCGGGAGGCTACGAGCAGTACTTC. It translates to CASSSPRAGGYEQYF. The chain has TRBV7-9 and TRBJ2-7; 8 nucleotides line up with TRBD2. Germline CDR1 reads SEHNR; CDR2 reads FQNEAQ (reference sequence). The V segment lost 4 bases and the J segment 3 bases; nucleotides outside the gene matches: 8. CDR3 size: 15 residues.

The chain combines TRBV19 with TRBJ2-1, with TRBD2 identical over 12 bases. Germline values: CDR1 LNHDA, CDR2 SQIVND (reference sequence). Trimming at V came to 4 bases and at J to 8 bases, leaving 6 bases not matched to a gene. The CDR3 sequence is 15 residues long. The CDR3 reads CASSTTSGSRDEQFF. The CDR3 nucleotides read TGTGCCAGTAGTACGACTAGCGGGAGTAGGGATGAGCAGTTCTTC. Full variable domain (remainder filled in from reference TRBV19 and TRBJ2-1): DGGITQSPKYLFRKEGQNVTLSCEQNLNHDAMYWYRQDPGQGLRLIYYSQIVNDFQKGDIAEGYSVSREKKESFPLTVTSAQKNPTAFYLCASSTTSGSRDEQFFGPGTRLTVL.

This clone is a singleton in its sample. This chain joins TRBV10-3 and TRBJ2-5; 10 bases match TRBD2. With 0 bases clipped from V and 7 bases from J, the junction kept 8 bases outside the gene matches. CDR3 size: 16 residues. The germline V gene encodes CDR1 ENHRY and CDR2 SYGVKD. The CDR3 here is CAISESAGLAKGTQYF. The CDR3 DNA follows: TGTGCCATCAGTGAGTCTGCGGGACTAGCGAAGGGGACCCAGTACTTC.

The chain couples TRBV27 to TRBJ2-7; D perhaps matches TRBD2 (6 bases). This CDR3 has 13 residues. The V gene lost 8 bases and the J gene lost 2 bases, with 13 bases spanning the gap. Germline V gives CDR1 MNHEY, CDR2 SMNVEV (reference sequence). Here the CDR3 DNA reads TGTGCCAGCTCCCGGAGCGGGCCCTACGAGCAGTACTTC. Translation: CASSRSGPYEQYF.

CDR3 coding DNA: TGCAGCGTTGAAGAGGGTTTAGCGGGAGGGGGGGAGCAGTTCTTC. Translating it yields CSVEEGLAGGGEQFF. The chain combines TRBV29-1 with TRBJ2-1; 11 positions match TRBD2. Unmatched junction bases numbered 8, after V lost 0 bases and J lost 10 bases. The CDR3 covers 15 residues. Germline V gene data show CDR1 as SQVTM and CDR2 as ANQGSEA.

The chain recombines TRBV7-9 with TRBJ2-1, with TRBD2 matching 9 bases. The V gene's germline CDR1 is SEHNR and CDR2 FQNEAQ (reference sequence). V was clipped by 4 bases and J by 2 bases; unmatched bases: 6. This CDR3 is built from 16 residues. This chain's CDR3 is CASSSSGRLPYNEQFF. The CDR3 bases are TGTGCCAGCAGCTCAAGCGGGAGGCTGCCCTACAATGAGCAGTTCTTC.

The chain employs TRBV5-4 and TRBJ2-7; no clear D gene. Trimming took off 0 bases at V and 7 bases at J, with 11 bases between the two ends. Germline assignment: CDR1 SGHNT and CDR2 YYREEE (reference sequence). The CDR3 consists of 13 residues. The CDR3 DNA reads TGTGCCAGCAGCTTGGATCCGGCCCCAGAGCAGTACTTC. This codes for CASSLDPAPEQYF.

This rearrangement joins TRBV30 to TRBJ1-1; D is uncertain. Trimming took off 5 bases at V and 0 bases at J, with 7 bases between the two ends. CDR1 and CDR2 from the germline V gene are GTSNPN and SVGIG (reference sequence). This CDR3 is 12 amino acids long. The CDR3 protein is CAWDKMNTEAFF. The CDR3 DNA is TGTGCCTGGGACAAGATGAACACTGAAGCTTTCTTT.

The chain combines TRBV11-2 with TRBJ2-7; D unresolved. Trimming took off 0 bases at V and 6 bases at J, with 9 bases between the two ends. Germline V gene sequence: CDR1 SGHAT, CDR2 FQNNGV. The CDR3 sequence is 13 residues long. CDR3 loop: CASSLEVGREQYF. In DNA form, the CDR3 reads TGTGCCAGCAGCTTAGAGGTCGGGCGCGAGCAGTACTTC.

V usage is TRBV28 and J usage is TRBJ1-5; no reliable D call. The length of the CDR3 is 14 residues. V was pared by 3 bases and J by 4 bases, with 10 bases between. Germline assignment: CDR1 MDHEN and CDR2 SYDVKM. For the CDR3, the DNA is TGTGCCAGCAGTTTTCATTCGGGAAATCAGCCCCAGCATTTT. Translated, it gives CASSFHSGNQPQHF.

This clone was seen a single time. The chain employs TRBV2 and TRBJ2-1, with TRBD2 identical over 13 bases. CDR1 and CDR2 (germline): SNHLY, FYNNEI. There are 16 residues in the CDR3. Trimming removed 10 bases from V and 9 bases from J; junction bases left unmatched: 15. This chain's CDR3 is CATEAGLAGEGGEQFF. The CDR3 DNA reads TGTGCCACCGAAGCCGGACTAGCGGGAGAAGGCGGTGAGCAGTTCTTC.

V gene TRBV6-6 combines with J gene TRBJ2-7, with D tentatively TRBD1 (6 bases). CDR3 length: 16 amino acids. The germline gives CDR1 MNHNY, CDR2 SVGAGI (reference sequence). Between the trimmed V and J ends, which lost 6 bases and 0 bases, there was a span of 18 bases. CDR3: CASRRSGTPSSYEQYF. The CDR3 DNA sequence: TGTGCCAGCAGGAGATCCGGGACACCGAGCTCCTACGAGCAGTACTTC.